Included here is one TCR beta chain sequence, with context. Its antigen is undetermined. The data stem from a study of cytomegalovirus exposure and HLA in healthy donors. Study-level results: Within an earlier analysis, most TCR beta V segments proved productive either about 90% or about 30% of the time.

Germline assignment: CDR1 SNHLY and CDR2 FYNNEI. The ends were cut back, 3 bases at V and 8 bases at J, with 16 bases in the middle. The CDR3 length is 14 residues. PCR involved 60 Vbeta and 13 Jbeta primers. Clones were sequenced by immunoSEQ multiplex PCR, and TCRdb holds only the in-frame ones, with some missing. The repertoire holds 100,000 to 150,000 clones, with under 90% as singletons. This chain joins TRBV2 and TRBJ1-2, with D possibly TRBD1 on 5 matching bases. Sample: PBMCs. The sequence came from a female donor in good health and CMV-seropositive. CDR3 nucleotide sequence: TGTGCCAGCAGTGATGAGTGGGGGAGGTACGGCTACACCTTC. It encodes CASSDEWGRYGYTF.